These 12 T cell receptor beta chains share one sample of origin, sequenced in a study of immune evolution from preneoplasia to lung adenocarcinoma. Profiled with immunoSEQ multiplex PCR; TCRdb holds only in-frame clones, not every one. The sample includes 6,000 to 8,500 clones, roughly four fifths of them seen just once. Sequences were obtained from FFPE minimally invasive lung adenocarcinoma tissue. All receptors derive from a person in their 70s with lung adenocarcinoma.

CDR3 nucleotides: TGTGCCAGCTCACCGCAGGGGTCGCAAGAGACCCAGTACTTC. Residues: CASSPQGSQETQYF. The chain carries TRBV18 and TRBJ2-5; possibly TRBD1 for D (6 bases). V lost 3 bases to trimming and J lost 2 bases, with 10 bases between them. The V gene's germline CDR1 is KGHSH and CDR2 LQKENI. The CDR3 is made up of 14 amino acids.

V gene TRBV30 combines with J gene TRBJ1-1, with D maybe TRBD1 (6 bases). This CDR3 is built from 15 residues. Trimming shortened V by 6 bases and J by 10 bases, and 27 bases separated the two germline ends. Germline V gene sequence: CDR1 GTSNPN, CDR2 SVGIG (reference sequence). CDR3 residues: CACTGGGLSLSGAFF. The DNA for the CDR3 is TGTGCCTGTACTGGGGGGGGCCTTTCCTTATCCGGAGCTTTCTTT.

The DNA of the CDR3 is TGTGCCAGCAGAGGCGCGGCGGGAAGGGAGCAGTACTTC. This sequence encodes CASRGAAGREQYF. The rearrangement links TRBV6-1 to TRBJ2-7, with D possibly TRBD2 on 6 matching bases. The CDR3 is 13 amino acids. Germline V gene lookup returns CDR1 MNHNS and CDR2 SASEGT. Trimming removed 6 bases from V and 7 bases from J, with 16 bases in between.

The rearrangement links TRBV10-2 to TRBJ1-4; D gene uncertain. Germline V gene data show CDR1 as WSHSY and CDR2 as SAAADI. The CDR3 extends over 16 amino acids. Between the trimmed V and J ends, which lost 0 bases and 5 bases, there was a span of 13 bases. CDR3 in amino acids: CASSESVRNTNEKLFF. CDR3 nucleotide sequence: TGCGCCAGCAGTGAGTCGGTCAGAAACACCAATGAAAAACTGTTTTTT.

The genes are TRBV6-1 and TRBJ1-5, with D unclear. Per germline, CDR1 MNHNS and CDR2 SASEGT. V dropped 5 bases and J dropped 1 base, with 6 bases sitting between them. The CDR3 contains 13 residues. The CDR3 reads CASSQWSNQPQHF. Written as DNA, the CDR3 is TGTGCCAGCAGTCAATGGAGCAATCAGCCCCAGCATTTT.

This clone was recorded once. The J gene is TRBJ1-1, the V gene TRBV30, with a weak D call TRBD1 (5 bases). The germline CDR1 and CDR2 sequences are GTSNPN and SVGIG (reference sequence). The CDR3 is made up of 11 amino acids. Trimming took 6 bases from V and 4 from J, leaving 9 bases between them. DNA of the CDR3: TGTGCCTGCCCGAGGGGCACTGAAGCTTTCTTT. It codes for CACPRGTEAFF.

The rearrangement links TRBV28 to TRBJ1-5, with TRBD1 matching 9 bases. The CDR3 consists of 15 residues. Germline assignment: CDR1 MDHEN and CDR2 SYDVKM. V was clipped by 6 bases and J by 6 bases; unmatched bases: 9. This chain's CDR3 is CASRPGQGGSQPQHF. Written as DNA, the CDR3 is TGTGCCAGCAGGCCGGGACAGGGAGGGTCTCAGCCCCAGCATTTT. The full variable domain, in which reference TRBV28 and TRBJ1-5 provide the parts outside the CDR3, is DVKVTQSSRYLVKRTGEKVFLECVQDMDHENMFWYRQDPGLGLRLIYFSYDVKMKEKGDIPEGYSVSREKKERFSLILESASTNQTSMYLCASRPGQGGSQPQHFGDGTRLSIL.

The chain recombines TRBV5-1 with TRBJ2-3; TRBD2 matches 10 bases. V lost 3 bases, J lost 0 bases, and 4 bases stayed unmatched. This CDR3 has 16 residues. Germline-derived CDR1 and CDR2 are SGHRS and YFSETQ. CDR3 nucleotide sequence: TGCGCCAGCAGCTCGACTAGCGGGTTTAGCACAGATACGCAGTATTTT. Translation: CASSSTSGFSTDTQYF.

The chain has TRBV4-1 and TRBJ2-7; no definite D call. Germline V gene lookup returns CDR1 MGHRA and CDR2 YSYEKL. Trimming shortened V by 4 bases and J by 2 bases, and 9 bases separated the two germline ends. The length of the CDR3 is 13 residues. The CDR3 DNA is TGCGCCAGCAGCCCAAGCACAGCCTACGAGCAGTACTTC. Residues: CASSPSTAYEQYF.

The rearrangement links TRBV7-8 to TRBJ2-3; D possibly corresponds to TRBD2 (6 bases). The CDR3 extends over 16 amino acids. Trimming removed 5 bases at V and 0 bases at J, with 15 bases between. In germline, CDR1 is SGHVS, CDR2 FQNEAQ. The CDR3 protein is CASSPRLELSTDTQYF. The CDR3 DNA sequence: TGTGCCAGCAGCCCCCGACTAGAACTTAGCACAGATACGCAGTATTTT. Looking up the rest from reference TRBV7-8 and TRBJ2-3 gives the full variable domain: GAGVSQSPRYKVAKRGQDVALRCDPISGHVSLFWYQQALGQGPEFLTYFQNEAQLDKSGLPSDRFFAERPEGSVSTLKIQRTQQEDSAVYLCASSPRLELSTDTQYFGPGTRLTVL.

This chain connects TRBV10-3 to TRBJ1-5; D perhaps matches TRBD1 (5 bases). The CDR3 consists of 13 residues. Germline V gene sequence: CDR1 ENHRY, CDR2 SYGVKD. With 3 bases removed from V and 6 bases from J, the gap between germline ends came to 9 bases. The CDR3 DNA reads as TGTGCCATCAGTGACAGGGAAGTTCAGCCCCAGCATTTT. Residues: CAISDREVQPQHF.

This clone was picked up a small number of times. The chain uses TRBV4-1 and TRBJ1-2; D ambiguous. Germline CDR1 is MGHRA and CDR2 is YSYEKL. V was cut by 1 base and J by 5 bases, with 5 bases left in between. The CDR3 is made up of 12 amino acids. The DNA for the CDR3 is TGCGCCAGCAGCCAAGCCGGTTATGGCTACACCTTC. Amino acids: CASSQAGYGYTF.